This is a list of T cell receptor beta chains from one sample in a study of T cells after somatic rescue of genetic block. Profiled with immunoSEQ multiplex PCR; TCRdb holds only in-frame clones, not every one. The table lists fewer than 15,000 clones, over 65% of them singletons, with more than 20% in the top ten. The sequencing input was peripheral blood mononuclear cells (PBMCs). The receptors here all came from a boy aged 5 to 17. Each CDR3 is given with its conserved first and last residue. The D gene is left open where the match is weak. Clone size, where shown, is once, few, many, or a class for clones that have expanded.

CDR3	DNA	D	size	V	J
CASTGTTFGGELFF	TGTGCCTCGACCGGGACTACTTTCGGCGGGGAGCTGTTTTTT	TRBD2	few	TRBV30	TRBJ2-2
CASSQGRALYEQYF	TGTGCCAGCTCACAGGGCAGGGCTCTCTACGAGCAGTACTTC	NA	NA	TRBV18	TRBJ2-7
CASSSRGMETQYF	TGTGCCAGTAGTAGCAGGGGCATGGAGACCCAGTACTTC	NA	NA	TRBV19	TRBJ2-5
CASSFQGADGNTIYF	TGTGCCAGCAGCTTTCAGGGGGCAGATGGAAACACCATATATTTT	TRBD1	NA	TRBV11-2	TRBJ1-3
CASTDRIGVSSGANVLTF	TGTGCCAGTACTGACAGAATAGGAGTCTCCTCTGGGGCCAACGTCCTGACTTTC	NA	few	TRBV19	TRBJ2-6
CASSHRDSFYEQYF	TGCGCCAGCAGCCACAGGGACAGCTTCTACGAGCAGTACTTC	TRBD1	NA	TRBV4-1	TRBJ2-7
CAWIPTSPNYEQYF	TGTGCCTGGATTCCGACCTCTCCGAATTACGAGCAGTACTTC	NA	few	TRBV30	TRBJ2-7
CASSLPSFMGGGDGYTF	TGTGCCAGCAGCTTGCCTTCATTTATGGGGGGAGGTGATGGCTACACCTTC	NA	few	TRBV5-6	TRBJ1-2
CASSKPFRGQDTEAFF	TGTGCCAGCAGCAAACCTTTTAGGGGGCAAGACACTGAAGCTTTCTTT	NA	few	TRBV21-1	TRBJ1-1
CASSQARGGLQHF	TGTGCCAGCAGCCAAGCCAGGGGGGGTCTCCAGCATTTT	TRBD1	NA	TRBV14	TRBJ1-5
CASSAVPSNQPQHF	TGTGCCAGCAGCGCGGTCCCGAGCAATCAGCCCCAGCATTTT	NA	NA	TRBV9	TRBJ1-5
CATSSSGDTQYF	TGTGCCACCAGCTCTAGTGGAGATACGCAGTATTTT	NA	NA	TRBV15	TRBJ2-3
CASSFVGFDQPQHF	TGTGCCAGCAGTTTTGTGGGGTTCGATCAGCCCCAGCATTTT	NA	few	TRBV28	TRBJ1-5
CASSRTSEDSYNEQFF	TGTGCCAGCAGCCGGACTAGCGAGGACTCCTACAATGAGCAGTTCTTC	TRBD2	NA	TRBV7-9	TRBJ2-1
CASSPRGLAGEEQYF	TGTGCCAGCAGTCCCCGGGGACTAGCGGGGGAGGAGCAGTACTTC	TRBD2	NA	TRBV25-1	TRBJ2-7
CASSLTGVYEQYF	TGCGCCAGCAGCTTAACAGGGGTCTACGAGCAGTACTTC	TRBD1	NA	TRBV5-1	TRBJ2-7
CAWSGWDRGFPGELFF	TGTGCCTGGAGTGGGTGGGACAGGGGCTTTCCCGGGGAGCTGTTTTTT	TRBD1	NA	TRBV30	TRBJ2-2
CAWRVFRNTEAFF	TGTGCCTGGAGGGTATTTCGGAACACTGAAGCTTTCTTT	NA	NA	TRBV30	TRBJ1-1
CASSLPHSGQYF	TGTGCCAGCAGCCTACCCCACAGTGGGCAGTACTTC	NA	NA	TRBV7-2	TRBJ2-7
CASSVGVGAVREQYF	TGTGCCAGCAGCGTAGGCGTGGGGGCCGTTCGCGAGCAGTACTTC	NA	NA	TRBV9	TRBJ2-7
CASSQEPRSNQPQHF	TGTGCCAGCAGCCAAGAGCCAAGGAGCAATCAGCCCCAGCATTTT	NA	NA	TRBV4-2	TRBJ1-5
CASSEGRGQSGYTF	TGTGCCAGCAGTGAAGGCAGGGGGCAAAGTGGCTACACCTTC	TRBD1	NA	TRBV2	TRBJ1-2
CASSVGLKAGLYEQYF	TGTGCCAGCAGCGTAGGCCTAAAAGCCGGGCTATACGAGCAGTACTTC	NA	NA	TRBV9	TRBJ2-7